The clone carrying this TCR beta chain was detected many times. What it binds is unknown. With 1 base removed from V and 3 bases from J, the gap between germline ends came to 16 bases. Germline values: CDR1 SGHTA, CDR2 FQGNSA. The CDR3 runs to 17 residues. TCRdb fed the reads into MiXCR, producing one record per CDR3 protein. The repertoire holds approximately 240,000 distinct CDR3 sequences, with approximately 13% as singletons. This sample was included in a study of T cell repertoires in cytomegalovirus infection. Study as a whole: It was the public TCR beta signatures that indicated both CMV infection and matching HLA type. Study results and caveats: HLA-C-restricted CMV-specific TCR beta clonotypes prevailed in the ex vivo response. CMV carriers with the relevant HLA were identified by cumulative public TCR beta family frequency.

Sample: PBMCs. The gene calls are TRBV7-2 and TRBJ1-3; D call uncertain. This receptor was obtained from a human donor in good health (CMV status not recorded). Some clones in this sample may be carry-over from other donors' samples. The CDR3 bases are TGTGCCAGCAGCTTAGGATGGGCGGAACATTTTGGAAACACCATATATTTT. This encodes CASSLGWAEHFGNTIYF.